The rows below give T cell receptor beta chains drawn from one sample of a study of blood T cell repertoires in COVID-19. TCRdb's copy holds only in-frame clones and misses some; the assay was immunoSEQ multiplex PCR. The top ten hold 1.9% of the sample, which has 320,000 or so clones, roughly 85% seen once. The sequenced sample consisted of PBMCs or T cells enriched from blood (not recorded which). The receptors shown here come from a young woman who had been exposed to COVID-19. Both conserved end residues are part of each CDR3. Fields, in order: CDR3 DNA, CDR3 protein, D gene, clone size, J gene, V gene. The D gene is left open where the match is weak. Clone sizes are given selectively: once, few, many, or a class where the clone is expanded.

TGTGCCAGCAGCTTAAACTTACTTAATGAAAAACTGTTTTTT,CASSLNLLNEKLFF,NA,NA,TRBJ1-4,TRBV7-9
TGTGCCAGCAGCCAGGGGGCAGACTATGGCTACACCTTC,CASSQGADYGYTF,TRBD1,NA,TRBJ1-2,TRBV28
TGCAGCGTTGAAGATGGGTCCGGGGTAGGGTATGGCTACACCTTC,CSVEDGSGVGYGYTF,NA,NA,TRBJ1-2,TRBV29-1
TGTGCCAGCTCACCAACGGGACAGGGTTTGTACAATGAGCAGTTCTTC,CASSPTGQGLYNEQFF,TRBD1,NA,TRBJ2-1,TRBV18
TGTGCCAGTAGTATTATCCCCAATGAGCAGTTCTTC,CASSIIPNEQFF,NA,NA,TRBJ2-1,TRBV19
TGTGCCAGCAGCCAAGACTTGGGAGTCTCCTACGAGCAGTACTTC,CASSQDLGVSYEQYF,NA,NA,TRBJ2-7,TRBV3-1/TRBV3-2
TGTGCCAGCAGCTTAAATCCGACTAGCGGGACTGGGAATGAGCAGTTCTTC,CASSLNPTSGTGNEQFF,TRBD2,NA,TRBJ2-1,TRBV7-6
TGTGCAAGTCGCTTAGTTCTACGGGCTAACTATGGCTACACCTTC,CASRLVLRANYGYTF,NA,NA,TRBJ1-2,TRBV12-2
TGTGCCAGCAGCCTAGGACAGGGTTTAAGGGCTGAAGCTTTCTTT,CASSLGQGLRAEAFF,TRBD1,NA,TRBJ1-1,TRBV7-8
TGCGCCAGCAGCCAGGTAGGGACAGTTAATTCACCCCTCCACTTT,CASSQVGTVNSPLHF,TRBD1,NA,TRBJ1-6,TRBV4-3
TGTGCCAGCAGCAAACCCCGGGCTAGCGTTACTAGCACAGATACGCAGTATTTT,CASSKPRASVTSTDTQYF,NA,few,TRBJ2-3,TRBV21-1
TGTGCCAGCAGTGTCCGGGATAGCAATCAGCCCCAGCATTTT,CASSVRDSNQPQHF,NA,NA,TRBJ1-5,TRBV2
TGTGCCAGCAGCTTACAGGGCGGTCAGCCCCAGCATTTT,CASSLQGGQPQHF,NA,NA,TRBJ1-5,TRBV11-2
TGTGCCAGCAGCCAGCAGGTCTCTGGGGCCAACGTCCTGACTTTC,CASSQQVSGANVLTF,NA,NA,TRBJ2-6,TRBV5-4
TGTGCCTGGACTACTCGGGGGGCGTCGCGGTCACCCCTCCACTTT,CAWTTRGASRSPLHF,NA,NA,TRBJ1-6,TRBV30
TGCAGTGCTAGTCCCAGCGGGGTGGGGGAGACCCAGTACTTC,CSASPSGVGETQYF,TRBD2,NA,TRBJ2-5,TRBV20-1
TGTGCCAGCAGCTTAAGCGGGCCGAACACCGGGGAGCTGTTTTTT,CASSLSGPNTGELFF,NA,once,TRBJ2-2,TRBV7-6
TGTGCCTGGAGGAAGGAGGACAGCAGGGTCGGTGATGGCTACACCTTC,CAWRKEDSRVGDGYTF,NA,NA,TRBJ1-2,TRBV30
TGCGCCAGCAGCCAAGATAAAGCGGGGGCCCATTTTAATGAGCAGTTCTTC,CASSQDKAGAHFNEQFF,TRBD2,NA,TRBJ2-1,TRBV4-1
TGTGCCAGCTCACCAACAGGGGTCGAGCAGTACTTC,CASSPTGVEQYF,TRBD1,NA,TRBJ2-7,TRBV18
TGTGCTAGTGGCTCTGTACGGGACAACACTTACGAGCAGTACTTC,CASGSVRDNTYEQYF,NA,NA,TRBJ2-7,TRBV12-5
TGTGCCAGCAGCTCCCGGCAGGGTACCCAAGAGACCCAGTACTTC,CASSSRQGTQETQYF,NA,NA,TRBJ2-5,TRBV7-9
TGTGCCTGGGGGAAGAGGCGGTATGAGCAGTTCTTC,CAWGKRRYEQFF,NA,NA,TRBJ2-1,TRBV30